Included here is one T cell receptor beta chain sequence, with context. It has no known antigen specificity. Within one base of it there is no much larger clone, and no base qualities were kept. The cohort consisted of 666 healthy bone marrow donors. At the time of sampling, every cohort member was nominally healthy, though immune exposures that went unrecorded were likely present. The donor was CMV seronegative and was included in the group of 352 seronegative cohort members. Each donor provided a peripheral blood sample, and peripheral blood mononuclear cells were used for TCR beta sequencing. Genomic DNA was extracted from the blood cell samples with the Qiagen DNeasy Blood Extraction Kit. The germline V gene (reference sequence) specifies MNHEY as CDR1 and SMNVEV as CDR2. The CDR3 spans 15 residues, from the cysteine through the phenylalanine. The CDR3 DNA has 45 bases and is translated from base 1. After removal of 5 bases from V and 5 bases from J, the junction retains 5 bases not matched to a gene.

These data come from a study of cytomegalovirus exposure and HLA in healthy donors (dated by TCRdb to between 2016 and 2019). Turning to the overall study: An earlier analysis of approximately 590 of the donors reported approximately 290 Gb of sequence data and roughly 110 million unique TCR beta sequences from 190 million or so T cells. An early release covering some 640 HLA-typed donors comprised approximately 290 gigabases of sequencing data and 65 million to 100 million unique TCR sequences. Of the 300 to 500 genotyped donors, roughly 76% were placed in the genetic ancestry cluster associated with self-reported Caucasian donors. The aim of the study was to test whether cataloging public T cell receptors could identify signatures of past pathogen exposure. The T cell repertoires of 666 subjects were profiled by immunosequencing and related to cytomegalovirus serostatus. Besides the first cohort of around 700 subjects, a separate validation cohort made up of around 120 different subjects was used. To predict cytomegalovirus infection status, the study combined high-throughput TCR immunosequencing, statistical association of individual TCRs with disease status, and machine learning. A later analysis re-analyzed previously published TCR beta repertoires from hundreds of donors and added high-resolution HLA genotyping to study TCR occurrence patterns. Rather than using new phenotypic data, the later analysis identified candidate immune exposures from TCR beta sequences and from how often those sequences occurred across donors. An earlier analysis of about 620 of the donors applied high-throughput TCR beta sequencing to assess whether each TCR beta V gene segment acted as functional or pseudogenic. Alongside the repertoire data, information on donor age, sex, ethnicity and CMV serostatus was compiled. Genome-wide SNP genotypes for about 55% of the 666 donors were used in a later genetic analysis, which treated that subset as a discovery cohort. All discovery cohort repertoires had been generated on a single sequencing platform. HLA typing included class I and class II loci at four-digit resolution. The number of donors typed differed by locus, with roughly 629-640 for A, B, C, DRB1 and DQB1, around 520 for DQA1, 600 to 610 for DPA1, and about 450 for DPB1. Because of strong linkage in the cohort, roughly five DR-DQ haplotypes were treated as single units for association and clustering. Among almost 400 genotyped donors of the cohort, an average of around 240,000 unique TCR beta nucleotide sequences were sequenced per donor, about a sixth of them non-productive. The study at large found these results: The classifier was reported to diagnose cytomegalovirus status with high specificity and sensitivity in both the original cohort and the validation cohort. According to a later analysis, TCR association rates differed among HLA loci, with DRB1 alleles showing the most associated TCRs and HLA-C alleles showing the fewest. Broadly in line with IMGT annotations, most TCR beta V segments showed up in productive rearrangements about 87% or about 30% of the time in an earlier analysis of roughly 590 of the donors. In a later genetic analysis, fewer N-insertions in productive TCRs were reported among donors in an Asian-associated ancestry cluster than the roughly 710-donor mean. A cluster of highly shared sequence variants was judged likely to be a technical artifact of the sequencing pipeline. A later analysis reported that several top co-occurrence clusters appeared linked to parvovirus B19, influenza, CMV and Epstein-Barr virus. The study listed 150 to 200 TCR beta chains as associated with cytomegalovirus. Some IMGT-functional V segments, including TRBV6-2 and TRBV6-3, could not be told apart with the 87-base-pair reads, so those segments were excluded. A further reported finding was that TCR beta sequences accurately predicted the HLA-A and HLA-B alleles for most subjects in the first cohort. A later genetic analysis associated a missense DCLRE1C variant with V-gene and J-gene trimming of TCR beta chains, and an independent cohort replicated the association. In a later analysis, most CMV-associated TCR beta chains were found to appear HLA-restricted, with HLA associations seemingly driven largely by CMV exposure. Sequencing depth was assumed to be roughly uniform across donors in the presence/absence analyses, though that assumption may not hold. A few of the identified cytomegalovirus-associated TCR beta chains were confirmed in vitro to be specific for cytomegalovirus antigens. Because some donors lacked HLA typing at each locus, the association tests relied only on the typed subset. Most TCR sequences were seen in very few donors, while some public TCRs were found in many individuals. In a later analysis, about 17,000 TCR beta sequences were associated with specific HLA alleles at a false discovery rate of 0.05. The authors suggested that the approach could potentially be generalized to other disease states and immunological phenotypes. Only TCR beta chains were sequenced in this cohort, and the absence of alpha or paired-chain data limited detectable features. When HLA alleles, especially DR and DQ, strongly co-occurred, attributing TCR associations to individual alleles was difficult. CMV serostatus was the only immune exposure information available for the cohort. Correlated functional status among segregating V segments might reflect linkage disequilibrium, but an unknown experimental factor could not be ruled out. The earlier analysis of 450 to 700 of the donors excluded some 15 rarely observed V segments, including chromosome 9 orphons, because counts were too low. In a later analysis, HLA-associated TCR beta chains showed more clonal expansion and lower generation probabilities than non-associated chains that were equally common.

The library was prepared using the immunoSEQ multiplex PCR assay. A mixture of 60 forward primers for TCR Vbeta segments and 13 reverse primers for TCR Jbeta segments was used in the multiplex PCR. The CDR3 region of rearranged TCR beta genes was amplified from genomic DNA by a multiplex PCR assay. The Illumina HiSeq System was used to sequence the amplified TCR beta libraries as 87-base-pair reads. Per the authors' processing: A later analysis tallied 75 million to 95 million unique TCR beta chains across the 700 or so repertoires, and around 10 million of those chains were shared by two or more donors. Raw reads were error-corrected and collapsed into unique sequences with a nearest-neighbor algorithm that merged closely related sequences to remove PCR and sequencing errors. V, D and J gene segments were assigned by aligning CDR3 sequences to IMGT reference sequences. For a sequence to be retained, at least a six-nucleotide match to both a V gene segment and a J gene segment was required. Rearrangements were called productive when the CDR3 lacked stop codons and stayed in frame with V and J; all others were non-productive. CDR3 was defined by IMGT convention, running from the second conserved V-encoded cysteine to the conserved J-encoded phenylalanine. The earlier analysis of 500 to 600 of the donors excluded sequences that lacked an unambiguous match to a single V gene segment. An earlier analysis of roughly 590 of the donors called V segments functional above 56.7% productive rearrangements and segregating when the between-donor standard deviation exceeded 5%. A statistical classification framework was built for diagnosing cytomegalovirus status from the catalog of TCR beta chain sequences. In a later analysis, TCR nucleotide sequences were compared against IMGT/GENE-DB human TR gene sequences so that V and J genes could be assigned. A later analysis assigned CDR3 sequences and most-parsimonious VDJ recombination scenarios with the TCRdist pipeline. In a later analysis, each TCR beta chain was defined by its CDR3 amino acid sequence together with its V-gene family, and reads without a unique V-gene family were excluded. In a later analysis, several hundred highly shared, low-generation-probability nucleotide sequences were removed to address suspected cross-contamination and a sequencing artifact. In a later analysis, a clonal expansion index for each public chain was calculated from normalized within-repertoire ranks of inferred template counts. A later analysis computed generation probabilities with a VDJ recombination model fitted to out-of-frame rearrangements, and checked the results against IGoR. A later analysis scored TCR-TCR, TCR-HLA and TCR-CMV co-occurrence with hypergeometric tests, applying a repertoire-size bias correction to TCR pairs. In a later analysis, false discovery rates were estimated by permuting HLA or CMV assignments 20 times. In a later analysis, co-occurring TCRs were grouped using DBSCAN, with TCRdist sequence similarity added in when clustering inside HLA-allele-positive subsets. Co-occurrence clustering excluded repertoires with fewer than 30,000 or more than 120,000 public chains, plus five with anomalous nucleotide sharing. Imported from immuneACCESS, the table was reduced by TCRdb to in-frame sequences with V and J called. These copies leave out some clones; in studies compared against another copy, an unresolved V gene accounts for under half, and the cause of the remainder is not known. The DNA gave D and trimming, while V, J and clone size come from that table. For this sample the table gives about 59,000 clones, of which 80% were detected only once. The ten most abundant clones make up roughly 3.5% of the sample.

This receptor was identified in a woman aged 40 to 50 in good health and CMV-seronegative. The rearrangement joined TRBV27 to TRBJ2-3; TRBD1 aligns with 12 central bases. Sequenced material: PBMCs. The DNA sequence is given as TGTGCCAGCAGTGCCGGGACAGGGGGCTTAGATACGCAGTATTTT. Translated, this gives CASSAGTGGLDTQYF.